The rows below give T cell receptor beta chains drawn from one sample of a study of cytomegalovirus exposure and HLA in healthy donors. Generated by immunoSEQ multiplex PCR, the TCRdb table keeps only in-frame clones and is missing some. The sample has under 200,000 clones; 79% are singletons. The specimen sequenced was PBMCs. The receptors come from a woman aged 35 to 49 in good health and CMV-seronegative. The CDR3 runs from the conserved cysteine through the conserved F or W. The D gene is left open where the match is weak. Expanded clones get a size class; other rows say once, few or many, or leave the size out.

NA | TRBJ2-7 | TRBV19 | NA | TGTGCCAGTAGTATATCCAGGTTCTACGAGCAGTACTTC | CASSISRFYEQYF
NA | TRBJ1-1 | TRBV19 | NA | TGTGCCAGTAGTATAGGGGGGGTGGTCACTGAAGCTTTCTTT | CASSIGGVVTEAFF
NA | TRBJ2-1 | TRBV2 | NA | TGTGCCAGCAGTGGTCCCGGGAGCCGCAACAATGAGCAGTTCTTC | CASSGPGSRNNEQFF
NA | TRBJ2-6 | TRBV10-3 | NA | TGTGCCATCAGTGATCCCTACTCTGGGGCCAACGTCCTGACTTTC | CAISDPYSGANVLTF
NA | TRBJ2-7 | TRBV19 | once | TGTGCCAGTAGTGTTTCCGGGACACCTTCAGACTTC | CASSVSGTPSDF
NA | TRBJ2-5 | TRBV5-4 | NA | TGTGCCAGCAGCTTGGTAGGCGGCGGGAAGACCCAGTACTTC | CASSLVGGGKTQYF
NA | TRBJ2-1 | TRBV7-9 | NA | TGTGCCAGCAGCTTAGTGAGGGCGTACGCTGAGCAGTTCTTC | CASSLVRAYAEQFF
TRBD2 | TRBJ2-7 | TRBV9 | NA | TGTGCCAGCAGCGTAGCTGCTAGCGGGAGCTACGAGCAGTACTTC | CASSVAASGSYEQYF
NA | TRBJ1-2 | TRBV28 | NA | TGTGCCAGCAGCCGAAGCCGGGGAGAGGACACCTTC | CASSRSRGEDTF
NA | TRBJ2-3 | TRBV9 | NA | TGTGCCAGCAGCGCCCGGGAATGGGGCACAGATACGCAGTATTTT | CASSAREWGTDTQYF
NA | TRBJ2-7 | TRBV5-6 | NA | TGTGCCAGCAGCTTACCGGGTCTAGGAGGAGGCGAGCAGTACTTC | CASSLPGLGGGEQYF
TRBD2 | TRBJ2-1 | TRBV4-3 | NA | TGCGCCAGCAGAAATTCCGGGACTAGCGGGAGGAATGAGCAGTTCTTC | CASRNSGTSGRNEQFF
TRBD2 | TRBJ2-7 | TRBV7-9 | NA | TGTGCCAGCAGCCCTAGCGGGAGACTCCCTGACGAGCAGTACTTC | CASSPSGRLPDEQYF
TRBD2 | TRBJ2-4 | TRBV30 | NA | TGTGCCTGGAATAGTCTCGAGCGGGGGGGGGCCAAAAACATTCAGTACTTC | CAWNSLERGGAKNIQYF
NA | TRBJ2-5 | TRBV11-3 | NA | TGTGCCAGCAGCTTATCCCCGGTCGTAGAGACCCAGTACTTC | CASSLSPVVETQYF
NA | TRBJ1-1 | TRBV11-3 | NA | TGTGCCAGCAGCTTAGTGAGGACTGAAGCTTTCTTT | CASSLVRTEAFF
TRBD1 | TRBJ2-3 | TRBV15 | NA | TGTGCCACCAGCAGTCGGACAGGGGGCTCAGATACGCAGTATTTT | CATSSRTGGSDTQYF
TRBD1 | TRBJ1-5 | TRBV11-3 | NA | TGTGCCAGCAGCATGGGACAGAGCAATCAGCCCCAGCATTTT | CASSMGQSNQPQHF
TRBD1 | TRBJ1-5 | TRBV6-1 | NA | TGTGCCAGCAGGGGGACAGGGCTAAATCAGCCCCAGCATTTT | CASRGTGLNQPQHF
TRBD2 | TRBJ2-3 | TRBV9 | once | TGTGCCAGCAGCCTGAGAACTAGCGGGAGTCCCGCAGATACGCAGTATTTT | CASSLRTSGSPADTQYF
TRBD1 | TRBJ1-2 | TRBV5-6 | NA | TGTGCCAGCAGCTTTACAGGGGACCATGGCTACACCTTC | CASSFTGDHGYTF
NA | TRBJ2-1 | TRBV6-5 | NA | TGTGCCAGCAAGCCCGGCGGAAATAATGAGCAGTTCTTC | CASKPGGNNEQFF
NA | TRBJ1-1 | TRBV6-5 | few | TGTGCCAGCAGGCAGGGCTCCGGAGTTAACACTGAAGCTTTCTTT | CASRQGSGVNTEAFF
NA | TRBJ1-2 | TRBV28 | NA | TGTGCCAGCAGTCCAACCGACAGGCTTAACTATGGCTACACCTTC | CASSPTDRLNYGYTF
TRBD1 | TRBJ1-1 | TRBV6-5 | NA | TGTGCCAGCAGGACAGGGGGGAACACTGAAGCTTTCTTT | CASRTGGNTEAFF
NA | TRBJ1-1 | TRBV7-2 | once | TGTGCCAGCAGCCTAGGGGCCAGGGTAACTGAAGCTTTCTTT | CASSLGARVTEAFF
TRBD2 | TRBJ2-1 | TRBV5-4 | NA | TGTGCCAGCAGCTCCGGGGGGGCCCTTTCCATGAGCTCCTACAATGAGCAGTTCTTC | CASSSGGALSMSSYNEQFF
NA | TRBJ1-4 | TRBV6-6 | NA | TGTGCCAGCAGTCGGACCGGAGGGGAAAAACTGTTTTTT | CASSRTGGEKLFF
TRBD2 | TRBJ2-1 | TRBV19 | NA | TGTGCCAGTAGTATAGCGGGAGGTAGCTACAATGAGCAGTTCTTC | CASSIAGGSYNEQFF
TRBD2 | TRBJ2-5 | TRBV9 | NA | TGTGCCAGCAGCGACCCCGTAACTAGCGGGAGCGGCGGGGCCCAGTACTTC | CASSDPVTSGSGGAQYF
TRBD1 | TRBJ2-5 | TRBV11-1 | once | TGTGCCAGCAGCCGGGGACAGGACGAGACCCAGTACTTC | CASSRGQDETQYF
TRBD1 | TRBJ1-1 | TRBV11-3 | NA | TGTGCCAGCAGCTCAAAGGGACAGCTCAACACTGAAGCTTTCTTT | CASSSKGQLNTEAFF
TRBD1 | TRBJ1-4 | TRBV5-1 | NA | TGCGCCAGCAGCTCACAGGGGGCCGGGGAAAAACTGTTTTTT | CASSSQGAGEKLFF
NA | TRBJ2-3 | TRBV6-4 | NA | TGTGCCAGCAGTGACTCAGTCTTCTCCGGTACGCAGTATTTT | CASSDSVFSGTQYF
TRBD1 | TRBJ2-1 | TRBV7-9 | NA | TGTGCCAGCAGCTCAAGACAGGGCGTTTGGGACGATGAGCAGTTCTTC | CASSSRQGVWDDEQFF
TRBD1 | TRBJ2-7 | TRBV28 | NA | TGTGCCAGCAGTTTCAGCCAGGGGGCGTACTTC | CASSFSQGAYF
NA | TRBJ1-5 | TRBV19 | once | TGTGCCAGTACCTACGAAGGGAGGGGAACGCAGCCCCAGCATTTT | CASTYEGRGTQPQHF
NA | TRBJ2-7 | TRBV28 | NA | TGTGCCAGCAGTCCCAGGGTTGTTGTTCACGAGCAGTACTTC | CASSPRVVVHEQYF
NA | TRBJ2-7 | TRBV29-1 | NA | TGCAGCGTTCGCCTCAGCGCCGAGCAGTACTTC | CSVRLSAEQYF
TRBD1 | TRBJ2-3 | TRBV5-8 | NA | TGTGCCAGCAGCTTAACAGGGGGCTGGACAGATACGCAGTATTTT | CASSLTGGWTDTQYF
TRBD1 | TRBJ1-4 | TRBV10-3 | few | TGTGCCACCGGACAGGGGGCCAATGAAAAACTGTTTTTT | CATGQGANEKLFF
NA | TRBJ2-5 | TRBV5-1 | NA | TGCGCCAGGCCCCGACAGAGCCAAGAGACCCAGTACTTC | CARPRQSQETQYF
NA | TRBJ2-7 | TRBV5-1 | NA | TGCGCCAGCAGCCCGGGACTGAGGGGCGAGCAGTACTTC | CASSPGLRGEQYF
TRBD1 | TRBJ2-6 | TRBV2 | NA | TGTGCCGGCACCAAGACAGGGCAGAGCTCTGGGGCCAACGTCCTGACTTTC | CAGTKTGQSSGANVLTF
NA | TRBJ1-3 | TRBV5-1 | NA | TGCGCCAGCAGGCGGGGCCCCTCTGGAAACACCATATATTTT | CASRRGPSGNTIYF
NA | TRBJ2-3 | TRBV7-9 | NA | TGTGCCAGCAGCTTAAATGTCGTTCGAGGCACAGATACGCAGTATTTT | CASSLNVVRGTDTQYF
TRBD2 | TRBJ2-1 | TRBV14 | NA | TGTGCCAGCAGCCAACATAGCGGGGAGTCCTACAATGAGCAGTTCTTC | CASSQHSGESYNEQFF
TRBD1 | TRBJ1-2 | TRBV28 | NA | TGTGCCAGCAGGTATAGTTTAGTCCGCATAGGGGGCGGTCCATACGGCTACACCTTC | CASRYSLVRIGGGPYGYTF
NA | TRBJ2-3 | TRBV9 | NA | TGTGCCAGCAGCGGTAGTCCTACCGGGACTCCCCGAAGCACAGATACGCAGTATTTT | CASSGSPTGTPRSTDTQYF
NA | TRBJ1-2 | TRBV7-2 | NA | TGTGCCAGCAGCAAAGACAGGATTGGCTACACCTTC | CASSKDRIGYTF
NA | TRBJ1-2 | TRBV7-6 | NA | TGTGCCAGCAGCCCTTCCCCCTTTTCTAACTATGGCTACACCTTC | CASSPSPFSNYGYTF
NA | TRBJ1-1 | TRBV19 | NA | TGTGCCAGTAGGTGGGAGGGAGGGACTGAAGCTTTCTTT | CASRWEGGTEAFF
TRBD2 | TRBJ2-3 | TRBV11-2 | NA | TGTGCCAGCAGCTTAGAACTAGCGGGAAGCACAGATACGCAGTATTTT | CASSLELAGSTDTQYF
TRBD1 | TRBJ1-4 | TRBV7-6 | NA | TGTGCCAGCAGCTTAGGACAGGGAGAAGGATATGAAAAACTGTTTTTT | CASSLGQGEGYEKLFF
NA | TRBJ1-2 | TRBV28 | NA | TGTGCCAGCAGTTTAATGGACTCCTTTAACTATGGCTACACCTTC | CASSLMDSFNYGYTF